These 2 T cell receptor beta chains were all obtained from the same sample, sequenced in a study of regulatory T cells in long-lasting Graves disease. TCR beta libraries were built with iRepertoire HTBI primers and Arm-PCR of CDR3 regions. Each CDR3 protein is one row after TCRdb ran MiXCR on the multiplex PCR reads. This table holds 700,000 or so distinct CDR3 sequences, about 32% found once. The time point is: persistent/refractory GD, antithyroid drugs over 5 years with positive TRAb. Extracted RNA from PBMCs served as the source of the TCR library. The input for sequencing was peripheral blood mononuclear cells (PBMCs), taken when the disease was refractory, from a patient treated with antithyroid drugs. Source of these receptors: a female donor with Graves disease.

The genes are TRBV30 and TRBJ1-5, with D unclear. The germline V and J ends were trimmed by 8 bases and 2 bases, with 19 bases remaining between them. This CDR3 spans 15 amino acids. Germline lookup yields CDR1 GTSNPN and CDR2 SVGIG (reference sequence). In DNA form, the CDR3 reads TGTGCCCCTCAAACCTATTTGGGATGCAATCAGCCCCAGCATTTT. This gives the protein CAPQTYLGCNQPQHF.

J is TRBJ2-2 and V is TRBV6-1; D gene unclear. This CDR3 region has 16 residues. CDR1 is MNHNS, CDR2 SASEGT, per germline. V lost 3 bases, J lost 3 bases, and 14 bases lay in between. CDR3 sequence (DNA): TGTGCCAGCAGTGACGACGAAAACTGGGACACCGGGGAGCTGTTTTTT. Residues: CASSDDENWDTGELFF.